The 13 T cell receptor beta chains below were found in one sample sequenced in a study of shared clonotypes between healthy human individuals. Measured with immunoSEQ multiplex PCR; TCRdb has only the in-frame clones, and not every one. This sample has roughly 1.5 million clones, with approximately 98% found just once. What was sequenced was naive CD4+ T cells sorted from blood. The subset was: CD45RA+ positively selected. These receptors all come from a man aged 25-45 years in good health.

V and J are TRBV6-1 and TRBJ2-3; 7 positions agree with TRBD1. Trimming took 4 bases from V and 6 from J; bases not matched to a gene: 7. This CDR3 contains 14 residues. The germline V gene has CDR1 MNHNS and CDR2 SASEGT. CDR3 nucleotides: TGTGCCAGCAGTGGACAGGGTTGGAGGGATACGCAGTATTTT. It specifies CASSGQGWRDTQYF.

CDR3 region: CASSNGGQFSYEQYF. The CDR3 DNA sequence: TGTGCCAGCAGCAACGGCGGACAGTTTTCCTACGAGCAGTACTTC. V is TRBV5-4 and J is TRBJ2-7; weak D call: TRBD1 (6 bases). Trimming removed 4 bases from V and 1 base from J, with 15 bases in between. The CDR3 has 15 residues. Per the germline V gene, CDR1 is SGHNT and CDR2 is YYREEE (reference sequence). Looking up the rest from reference TRBV5-4 and TRBJ2-7 gives the full variable domain: ETGVTQSPTHLIKTRGQQVTLRCSSQSGHNTVSWYQQALGQGPQFIFQYYREEENGRGNFPPRFSGLQFPNYSSELNVNALELDDSALYLCASSNGGQFSYEQYFGPGTRLTVT.

This chain joins TRBV4-1 and TRBJ1-1; 8 bases line up with TRBD1. Germline values: CDR1 MGHRA, CDR2 YSYEKL. V was pared by 3 bases and J by 1 base, with 4 bases of the junction left unmatched. The CDR3 length is 15 residues. CDR3 DNA: TGCGCCAGCAGCCACTCAGGGGGCAGGAACACTGAAGCTTTCTTT. Encoded protein: CASSHSGGRNTEAFF.

V gene TRBV10-3 combines with J gene TRBJ2-1, with D perhaps matching TRBD1 (6 bases). The CDR3 is made up of 12 amino acids. V lost 11 bases to trimming and J lost 2 bases, with 10 bases between them. The germline V gene has CDR1 ENHRY and CDR2 SYGVKD. CDR3 loop: CAAGDTYNEQFF. Written as DNA, the CDR3 is TGTGCCGCAGGGGACACCTACAATGAGCAGTTCTTC.

The V call is TRBV5-4, the J call TRBJ1-2, with a tentative D call TRBD1 (5 bases). Looked up from germline, CDR1 is SGHNT and CDR2 is YYREEE (reference sequence). V lost 0 bases, J lost 6 bases, and 21 bases lay in between. The CDR3 has 17 residues. The CDR3 region has the DNA TGTGCCAGCAGCTTGGCCTTCGATCTGGGGGGAAAGGATGGCTACACCTTC. Its translation is CASSLAFDLGGKDGYTF.

The chain employs TRBV30 and TRBJ2-1; a weak D match, TRBD1 (5 bases). The CDR3 consists of 15 residues. Deletions cut 2 bases from V and 8 bases from J, with 19 bases between. The germline gives CDR1 GTSNPN, CDR2 SVGIG (reference sequence). The CDR3 region is CAWSSTGFRYHEQFF. The CDR3 DNA follows: TGTGCCTGGAGTAGCACAGGTTTTAGGTATCATGAGCAGTTCTTC.

This clone was picked up one time. J is TRBJ2-1 and V is TRBV7-3, with a weak D call TRBD2 (6 bases). This CDR3 spans 15 amino acids. V dropped 8 bases and J dropped 0 bases, with 14 bases sitting between them. Germline CDR1 is SGHTA and CDR2 is FQGTGA. The CDR3 DNA is TGTGCCAGCCGCCAAGGAGGGAGCTCCTACAATGAGCAGTTCTTC. This encodes CASRQGGSSYNEQFF.

The gene calls are TRBV15 and TRBJ2-7; TRBD1 might be the D (6 bases). There are 15 residues in the CDR3. Germline V gene lookup returns CDR1 LNHNV and CDR2 YYDKDF (reference sequence). Deletions cut 2 bases from V and 3 bases from J, with 14 bases between. The CDR3 nucleotides are TGTGCCACCAGCAGAATTGACAGGCCCGGCTACGAGCAGTACTTC. Its protein product is CATSRIDRPGYEQYF. The full variable domain, in which reference TRBV15 and TRBJ2-7 provide the parts outside the CDR3, is DAMVIQNPRYQVTQFGKPVTLSCSQTLNHNVMYWYQQKSSQAPKLLFHYYDKDFNNEADTPDNFQSRRPNTSFCFLDIRSPGLGDTAMYLCATSRIDRPGYEQYFGPGTRLTVT.

V usage is TRBV15 and J usage is TRBJ2-2, with a weak D call TRBD1 (6 bases). The CDR3 runs 15 residues. Germline V gene data show CDR1 as LNHNV and CDR2 as YYDKDF (reference sequence). V was cut by 5 bases and J by 5 bases, with 15 bases left in between. CDR3 amino acids: CATSLMAGVTGELFF. CDR3 coding DNA: TGTGCCACCAGCTTAATGGCAGGGGTGACCGGGGAGCTGTTTTTT.

The rearrangement uses TRBV15 and TRBJ2-1; D is unresolved. Trimming cost V 1 base and J 8 bases, with 9 bases left between them. The CDR3 consists of 13 residues. Germline lookup yields CDR1 LNHNV and CDR2 YYDKDF (reference sequence). CDR3 residues: CATSRAFSDEQFF. CDR3 nucleotide sequence: TGTGCCACCAGCAGAGCTTTTTCGGATGAGCAGTTCTTC.

The rearrangement uses TRBV6-1 and TRBJ2-4, with unresolved D. The germline V gene has CDR1 MNHNS and CDR2 SASEGT. Trimming shortened V by 3 bases and J by 0 bases, and 6 bases separated the two germline ends. The CDR3 is made up of 14 amino acids. The CDR3 coding sequence is TGTGCCAGCAGTGATGGGCTAGCCAAAAACATTCAGTACTTC. This sequence encodes CASSDGLAKNIQYF.

The chain uses TRBV5-1 and TRBJ2-5; 15 positions match TRBD2. Germline V gene data show CDR1 as SGHRS and CDR2 as YFSETQ. Trimming removed 7 bases from V and 3 bases from J; junction bases left unmatched: 7. The CDR3 spans 16 residues. The DNA of the CDR3 is TGCGCCAGCGGCCGGACTAGCGGGAGGGCCAAAGAGACCCAGTACTTC. Residues: CASGRTSGRAKETQYF. Drawing the rest from reference TRBV5-1 and TRBJ2-5, the complete variable domain is KAGVTQTPRYLIKTRGQQVTLSCSPISGHRSVSWYQQTPGQGLQFLFEYFSETQRNKGNFPGRFSGRQFSNSRSEMNVSTLELGDSALYLCASGRTSGRAKETQYFGPGTRLLVL.

The V call is TRBV18, the J call TRBJ2-7, with D tentatively TRBD1 (6 bases). The CDR3 sequence is 14 residues long. Germline V gives CDR1 KGHSH, CDR2 LQKENI. Trimming stripped 2 bases from V and 8 bases from J, with 16 bases between. DNA for the CDR3: TGTGCCAGCTCACCAACTGGGACATCCCACAAGCAGTACTTC. Protein sequence: CASSPTGTSHKQYF.